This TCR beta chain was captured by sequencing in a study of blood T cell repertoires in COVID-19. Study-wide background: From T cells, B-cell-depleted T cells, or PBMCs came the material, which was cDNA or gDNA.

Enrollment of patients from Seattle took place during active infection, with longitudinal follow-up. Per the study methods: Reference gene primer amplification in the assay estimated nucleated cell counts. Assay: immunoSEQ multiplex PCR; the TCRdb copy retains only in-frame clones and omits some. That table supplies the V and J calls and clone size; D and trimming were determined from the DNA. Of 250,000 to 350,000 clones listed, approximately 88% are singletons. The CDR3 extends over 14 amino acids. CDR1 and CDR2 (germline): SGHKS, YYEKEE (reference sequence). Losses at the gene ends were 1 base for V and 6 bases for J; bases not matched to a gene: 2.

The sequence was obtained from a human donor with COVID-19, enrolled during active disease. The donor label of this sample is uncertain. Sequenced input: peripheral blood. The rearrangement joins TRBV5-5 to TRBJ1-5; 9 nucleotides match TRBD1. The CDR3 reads CASSLKGQGQPQHF. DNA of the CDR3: TGTGCCAGCAGCTTGAAGGGACAGGGTCAGCCCCAGCATTTT.